The source of this T cell receptor beta chain is a study of T cell responses to AZD1222 COVID-19 vaccine. Using immunoSEQ multiplex PCR, the repertoire was profiled, and TCRdb retains in-frame clones only, with some absent. The sample contains roughly 140,000 clones, under 95% of which appear only once. Study-wide findings and caveats: Reports say nearly half of spike-specific TCRs go after unmutated variant regions. Spike-specific TCR breadth and depth went up after people got two AZD1222 doses. Clonal diversity was possibly underestimated, and the donors were mostly white British, with more females.

For this clone: What it recognizes is unknown.

V lost 3 bases to trimming and J lost 2 bases, with 7 bases between them. The CDR3 runs 13 residues. The chain couples TRBV12-3 or TRBV12-4 to TRBJ1-1, with D perhaps TRBD1 (5 bases). The source is an adult in good health. The sequencing used peripheral blood, collected on day 0 of AZD1222 vaccination. The CDR3 DNA reads TGTGCCAGCAGTTTTGACAGAAACACTGAAGCTTTCTTT. It codes for CASSFDRNTEAFF.